Here is one T cell receptor beta chain with its context. CDR3 length: 15 residues. The germline CDR1 and CDR2 sequences are LGHNT and FRNRAP. V dropped 0 bases and J dropped 2 bases, with 11 bases sitting between them. The data were taken from a study of T cell changes during pregnancy in multiple sclerosis. Assay: immunoSEQ multiplex PCR; the TCRdb copy retains only in-frame clones and omits some. The data show approximately 60,000 clones, roughly 94% seen once. The chain is built from TRBV12-5 and TRBJ2-7, with a tentative D call TRBD2 (6 bases). The specimen was CD8+ T cells from peripheral blood mononuclear cells, collected in the third trimester of pregnancy. This sequence was found in a female donor with multiple sclerosis, enrolled in a pregnancy study. Written as DNA, the CDR3 is TGTGCTAGTGGTTTGGTCTTTGCGGGAACCTACGAGCAGTACTTC. Translation gives CASGLVFAGTYEQYF.